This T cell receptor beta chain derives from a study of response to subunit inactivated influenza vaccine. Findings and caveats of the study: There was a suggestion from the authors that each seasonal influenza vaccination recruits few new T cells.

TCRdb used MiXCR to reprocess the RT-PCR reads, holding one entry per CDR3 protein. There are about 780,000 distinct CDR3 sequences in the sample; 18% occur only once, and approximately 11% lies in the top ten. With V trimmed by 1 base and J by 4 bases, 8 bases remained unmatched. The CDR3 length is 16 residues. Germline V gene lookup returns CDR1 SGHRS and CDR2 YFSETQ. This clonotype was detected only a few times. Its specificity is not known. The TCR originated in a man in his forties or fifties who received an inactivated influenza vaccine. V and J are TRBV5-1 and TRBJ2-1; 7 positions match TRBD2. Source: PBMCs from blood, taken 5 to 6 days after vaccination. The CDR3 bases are TGCGCCAGCAGCTTGACAACGACGGGGGGTTACAATGAGCAGTTCTTC. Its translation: CASSLTTTGGYNEQFF.